This is a list of T cell receptor beta chains from one sample in a study of T cell responses to AZD1222 COVID-19 vaccine. Generated by immunoSEQ multiplex PCR, the TCRdb table keeps only in-frame clones and is missing some. The sample yields 80,000 to 100,000 clones, around nine tenths seen once. Sequenced here: peripheral blood, sampled on day 0 of AZD1222 vaccination. The receptors shown here come from an adult in good health. The CDR3 runs from the conserved cysteine through the conserved F or W.

TRBJ2-5,TRBV9,CASSVGNPVEETQYF
TRBJ2-7,TRBV5-6,CASSLGGRVRYEQYF
TRBJ1-2,TRBV28,CASSNGHSYGYTF
TRBJ2-1,TRBV2,CASSFERSSYNEQFF
TRBJ1-4,TRBV19,CASASARKLFF
TRBJ2-7,TRBV6-2/TRBV6-3,CASSYSTGGREQYF
TRBJ1-5,TRBV20-1,CSASQGNQPQHF
TRBJ1-1,TRBV19,CASSNRDRVGTEAFF
TRBJ1-5,TRBV6-2/TRBV6-3,CASSYPGQPQHF
TRBJ1-3,TRBV5-1,CASSLELVQGSGNTIYF
TRBJ1-2,TRBV28,CASSLGGINYGYTF
TRBJ2-3,TRBV7-2,CASSLVAGASSTDTQYF
TRBJ2-3,TRBV10-3,CAITTGTEADTQYF
TRBJ2-7,TRBV7-6,CASSLAAGEVYEQYF
TRBJ2-1,TRBV6-1,CASSEALGSGGLNEQFF
TRBJ1-2,TRBV29-1,CSVDVTGAYYGYTF
TRBJ1-6,TRBV7-2,CASSSGLERWSPLHF
TRBJ2-5,TRBV5-1,CASSLDPGRETQYF
TRBJ2-5,TRBV5-4,CASSDRDQETQYF
TRBJ2-1,TRBV2,CASSDGTGDNEQFF
TRBJ1-4,TRBV28,CASSLYRTDNEKLFF
TRBJ1-2,TRBV7-2,CASRGGKGGYTF
TRBJ2-1,TRBV3-1/TRBV3-2,CASRLTSGRGNEQFF
TRBJ1-1,TRBV7-2,CASSSGTANTEAFF
TRBJ1-5,TRBV5-8,CASSLAPGQPQHF
TRBJ2-7,TRBV11-3,CASSFGTSYEQYF
TRBJ1-2,TRBV20-1,CSASYPRPYGYTF
TRBJ2-5,TRBV7-2,CASSFYETQYF
TRBJ1-1,TRBV2,CASTAGPGTEAFF
TRBJ1-6,TRBV5-1,CASSSGQANSGAPLHF
TRBJ1-5,TRBV7-2,CASSSLGGSGSNQPQHF
TRBJ1-6,TRBV19,CASSIKRTSPLHF
TRBJ2-2,TRBV5-1,CASSWRGGDTGELFF
TRBJ2-7,TRBV9,CASSVEDGYEQYF
TRBJ2-1,TRBV6-5,CASSYSEAGGRDEQFF
TRBJ2-5,TRBV4-3,CASSQERWQTQYF
TRBJ2-1,TRBV3-1/TRBV3-2,CASSQVQGAVNEQFF
TRBJ1-3,TRBV2,CASSRGRENTIYF
TRBJ2-1,TRBV27,CASSLGQGRNNEQFF
TRBJ2-1,TRBV11-3,CASSLGLGNNEQFF
TRBJ1-3,TRBV19,CASSIRTHHSYSGNTIYF
TRBJ2-7,TRBV6-5,CASSYSRGGTYEQYF
TRBJ2-3,TRBV6-5,CASSYSWDPLADTQYF
TRBJ2-7,TRBV5-1,CASSLGPGDGEQYF
TRBJ1-2,TRBV5-1,CASSWQNRDTGGYTF
TRBJ1-5,TRBV6-5,CASTTSDSNQPQHF
TRBJ1-4,TRBV28,CASNPGVGGNEKLFF
TRBJ2-5,TRBV6-5,CASSRDRQETQYF
TRBJ2-3,TRBV7-2,CASSPGQGPDTQYF
TRBJ1-1,TRBV10-1,CASICGDTEAFF
TRBJ2-7,TRBV19,CASSIRTSGRDEQYF
TRBJ1-1,TRBV13,CASSRGPGRNTEAFF
TRBJ1-5,TRBV5-5,CASSRTGGLNQPQHF
TRBJ2-1,TRBV7-2,CASSPRSSAYNEQFF
TRBJ2-2,TRBV9,CASSPQGTGYTGELFF